The subject of this entry is one TCR beta chain. The sample comes from a study of cytomegalovirus exposure and HLA in healthy donors. CDR3 length equals 15 residues. The germline V gene encodes CDR1 SNHLY and CDR2 FYNNEI. J lost 5 bases, V lost 3 bases, and 8 bases had no gene match. Amplification used 60 Vbeta primers and 13 Jbeta primers. This table comes from immunoSEQ multiplex PCR, and its TCRdb copy is limited to in-frame clones, with some not included. The data hold 100,000 or so clones, with 70% to 80% observed a single time. The rearrangement uses TRBV2 and TRBJ2-5; TRBD2 matches 8 bases. This clonotype was obtained from a female donor in good health and CMV-seropositive. Sequencing was performed on PBMCs. Here the CDR3 reads CASSDGQGGRETQYF. In DNA form, the CDR3 reads TGTGCCAGCAGTGACGGGCAGGGCGGGAGGGAGACCCAGTACTTC.